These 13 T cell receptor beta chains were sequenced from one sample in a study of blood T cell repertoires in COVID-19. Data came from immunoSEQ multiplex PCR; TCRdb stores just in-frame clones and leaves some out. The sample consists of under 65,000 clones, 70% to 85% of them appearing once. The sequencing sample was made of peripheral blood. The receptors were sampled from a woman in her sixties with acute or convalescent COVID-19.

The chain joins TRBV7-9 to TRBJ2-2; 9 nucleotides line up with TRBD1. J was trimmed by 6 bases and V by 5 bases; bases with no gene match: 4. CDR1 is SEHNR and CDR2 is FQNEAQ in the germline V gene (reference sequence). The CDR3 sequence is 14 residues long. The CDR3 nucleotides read TGTGCCAGCAGCAAACAGGGGGCCCCCGGGGAGCTGTTTTTT. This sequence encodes CASSKQGAPGELFF.

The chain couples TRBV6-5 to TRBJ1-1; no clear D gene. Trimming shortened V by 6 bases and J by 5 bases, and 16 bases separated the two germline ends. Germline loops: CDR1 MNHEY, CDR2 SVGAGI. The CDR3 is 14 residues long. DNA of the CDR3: TGTGCCAGCAGGTCCGGGTCCTCGGGGACTGAAGCTTTCTTT. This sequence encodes CASRSGSSGTEAFF.

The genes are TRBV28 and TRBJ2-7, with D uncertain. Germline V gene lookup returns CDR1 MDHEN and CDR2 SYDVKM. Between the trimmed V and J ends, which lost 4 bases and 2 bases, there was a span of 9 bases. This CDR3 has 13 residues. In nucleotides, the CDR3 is TGTGCCAGCAGTTCCAGTCTCCCCTACGAGCAGTACTTC. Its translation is CASSSSLPYEQYF. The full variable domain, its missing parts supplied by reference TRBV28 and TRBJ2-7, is DVKVTQSSRYLVKRTGEKVFLECVQDMDHENMFWYRQDPGLGLRLIYFSYDVKMKEKGDIPEGYSVSREKKERFSLILESASTNQTSMYLCASSSSLPYEQYFGPGTRLTVT.

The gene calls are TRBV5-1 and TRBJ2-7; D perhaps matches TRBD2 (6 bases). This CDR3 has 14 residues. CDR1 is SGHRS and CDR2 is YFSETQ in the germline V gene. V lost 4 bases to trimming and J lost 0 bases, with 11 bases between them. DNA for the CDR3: TGCGCCAGCAGCAGCAGGACTATCTCCTACGAGCAGTACTTC. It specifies CASSSRTISYEQYF.

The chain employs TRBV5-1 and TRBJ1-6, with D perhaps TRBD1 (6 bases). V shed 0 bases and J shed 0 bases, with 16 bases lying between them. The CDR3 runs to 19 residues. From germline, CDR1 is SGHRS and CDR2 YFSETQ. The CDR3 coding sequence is TGCGCCAGCAGCTTGGACGTCGGGGGGGCCCTCTCCTATAATTCACCCCTCCACTTT. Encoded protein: CASSLDVGGALSYNSPLHF.

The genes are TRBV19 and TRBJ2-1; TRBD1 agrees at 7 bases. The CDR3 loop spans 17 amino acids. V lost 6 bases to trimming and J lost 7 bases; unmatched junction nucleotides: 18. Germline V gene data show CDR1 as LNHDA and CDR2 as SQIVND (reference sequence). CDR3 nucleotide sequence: TGTGCCAGTAGAACCCCCAGTGGGAAGGGGGCGCGAAATGAGCAGTTCTTC. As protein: CASRTPSGKGARNEQFF. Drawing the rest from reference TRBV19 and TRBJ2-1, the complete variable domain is DGGITQSPKYLFRKEGQNVTLSCEQNLNHDAMYWYRQDPGQGLRLIYYSQIVNDFQKGDIAEGYSVSREKKESFPLTVTSAQKNPTAFYLCASRTPSGKGARNEQFFGPGTRLTVL.

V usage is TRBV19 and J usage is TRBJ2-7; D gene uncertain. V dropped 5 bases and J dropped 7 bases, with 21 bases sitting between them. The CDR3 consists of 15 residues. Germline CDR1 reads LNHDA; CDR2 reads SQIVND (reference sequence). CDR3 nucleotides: TGTGCCAGTAGTGATCCTTGGGTAGCATTAAGGGAGCAGTACTTC. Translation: CASSDPWVALREQYF. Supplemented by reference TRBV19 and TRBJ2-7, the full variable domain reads DGGITQSPKYLFRKEGQNVTLSCEQNLNHDAMYWYRQDPGQGLRLIYYSQIVNDFQKGDIAEGYSVSREKKESFPLTVTSAQKNPTAFYLCASSDPWVALREQYFGPGTRLTVT.

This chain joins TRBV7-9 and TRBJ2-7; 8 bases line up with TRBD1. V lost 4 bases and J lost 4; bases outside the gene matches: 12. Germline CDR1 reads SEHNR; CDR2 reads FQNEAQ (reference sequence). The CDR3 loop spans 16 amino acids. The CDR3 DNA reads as TGTGCCAGCAGCTCGCGGACAGGGAGCATCGGGTACGAGCAGTACTTC. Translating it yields CASSSRTGSIGYEQYF.

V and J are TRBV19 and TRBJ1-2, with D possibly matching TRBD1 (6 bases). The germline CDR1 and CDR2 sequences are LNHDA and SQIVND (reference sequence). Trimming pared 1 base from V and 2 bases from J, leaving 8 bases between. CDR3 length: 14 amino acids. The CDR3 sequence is CASSIGTGNYGYTF. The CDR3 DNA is TGTGCCAGTAGTATAGGCACAGGGAACTATGGCTACACCTTC.

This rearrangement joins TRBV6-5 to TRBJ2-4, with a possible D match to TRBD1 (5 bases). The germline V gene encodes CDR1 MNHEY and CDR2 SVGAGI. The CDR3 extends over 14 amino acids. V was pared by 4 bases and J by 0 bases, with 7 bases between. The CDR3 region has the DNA TGTGCCAGCAGTTCACAGGTAGCCAAAAACATTCAGTACTTC. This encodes CASSSQVAKNIQYF.

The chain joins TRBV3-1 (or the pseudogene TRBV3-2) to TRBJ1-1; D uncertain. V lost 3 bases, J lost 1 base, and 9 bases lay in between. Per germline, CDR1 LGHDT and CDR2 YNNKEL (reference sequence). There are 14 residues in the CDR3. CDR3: CASSHQTRNTEAFF. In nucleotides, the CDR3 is TGTGCCAGCAGCCACCAGACAAGGAACACTGAAGCTTTCTTT.

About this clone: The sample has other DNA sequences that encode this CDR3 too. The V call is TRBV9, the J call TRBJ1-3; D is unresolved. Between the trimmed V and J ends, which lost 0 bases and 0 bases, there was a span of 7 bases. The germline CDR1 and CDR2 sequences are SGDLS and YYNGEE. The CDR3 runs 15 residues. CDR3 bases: TGTGCCAGCAGCGTAGCAGGCCTCTCTGGAAACACCATATATTTT. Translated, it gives CASSVAGLSGNTIYF.

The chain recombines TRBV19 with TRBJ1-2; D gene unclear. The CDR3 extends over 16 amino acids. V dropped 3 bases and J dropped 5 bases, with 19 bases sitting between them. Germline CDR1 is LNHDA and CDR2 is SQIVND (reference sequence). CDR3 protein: CASSMGSGEFGYGYTF. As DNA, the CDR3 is TGTGCCAGTAGTATGGGGAGCGGAGAGTTTGGGTATGGCTACACCTTC.